These 19 T cell receptor beta chains were all obtained from the same sample, sequenced in a study of T cells after somatic rescue of genetic block (dated by TCRdb to 2018 to 2020). The receptor library was made with the immunoSEQ multiplex PCR assay. The immuneACCESS repertoire file appears here via TCRdb, limited to in-frame rearrangements. These files lack a portion of the clones; in checked studies, under half of the deficit traces to unresolved V genes, and the cause of the others is not known. The table for this sample lists tens of thousands of clones; about 96% of them were counted only once. The top ten hold 0.075% to 0.095% of the sample. The sample comprised peripheral blood mononuclear cells (PBMCs). All receptors derive from a child less than two years old.

Details on this clone: Additional DNA sequences in this sample encode the identical CDR3. The chain recombines TRBV7-2 with TRBJ2-7; D gene ambiguous. The CDR3 runs to 13 residues. V was cut by 1 base and J by 2 bases, with 6 bases left in between. Germline values: CDR1 SGHTA, CDR2 FQGNSA. This CDR3 reads CASSLGRPYEQYF. CDR3 DNA: TGTGCCAGCAGCTTAGGGCGGCCCTACGAGCAGTACTTC.

This clone was seen a single time. This rearrangement joins TRBV7-7 to TRBJ2-7, with a possible D match to TRBD1 (5 bases). This CDR3 is built from 13 residues. V shed 1 base and J shed 2 bases, with 6 bases lying between them. Germline assignment: CDR1 SSHAT and CDR2 FNYEAQ (reference sequence). DNA for the CDR3: TGTGCCAGCAGCTTAGGGACAACCTACGAGCAGTACTTC. Translated: CASSLGTTYEQYF.

The CDR3 nucleotides read TGTGCCAGCAGCTGGGACAGGGCAGGAAACACCATATATTTT. This codes for CASSWDRAGNTIYF. The J gene is TRBJ1-3, the V gene TRBV5-4; TRBD1 matches 9 bases. This CDR3 is built from 14 residues. CDR1 is SGHNT and CDR2 is YYREEE in the germline V gene (reference sequence). The ends lost 3 bases at V and 4 bases at J; junction bases unmatched: 2.

This chain joins TRBV7-8 and TRBJ2-5; D is unresolved. Germline-derived CDR1 and CDR2 are SGHVS and FQNEAQ. There are 14 residues in the CDR3. The V end was cut by 1 base, the J end by 3 bases, with 9 bases between. The CDR3 loop is CASSLVGYKETQYF. In DNA form, the CDR3 reads TGTGCCAGCAGCTTAGTAGGGTATAAAGAGACCCAGTACTTC.

The chain links TRBV19 to TRBJ1-1; 8 nucleotides match TRBD1. This CDR3 region has 15 residues. J gave up 4 bases and V 3 bases, and 7 bases lay outside the gene matches. From germline, CDR1 is LNHDA and CDR2 SQIVND (reference sequence). The CDR3 reads CASSIPLTGGTEAFF. The CDR3 coding sequence is TGTGCCAGTAGTATTCCCCTAACAGGGGGCACTGAAGCTTTCTTT.

This clone was counted a single time. CDR3 sequence (DNA): TGTGCCTCTCGGACTCTGAGCTCTGGGGCCAACGTCCTGACTTTC. Its protein product is CASRTLSSGANVLTF. The rearrangement joins TRBV19 to TRBJ2-6, with TRBD2 as a possible D gene (5 bases). The CDR3 contains 15 residues. Germline V gives CDR1 LNHDA, CDR2 SQIVND (reference sequence). Trimming took off 11 bases at V and 0 bases at J, with 14 bases between the two ends. The variable domain in full, with the rest retrieved from reference TRBV19 and TRBJ2-6, is DGGITQSPKYLFRKEGQNVTLSCEQNLNHDAMYWYRQDPGQGLRLIYYSQIVNDFQKGDIAEGYSVSREKKESFPLTVTSAQKNPTAFYLCASRTLSSGANVLTFGAGSRLTVL.

The J gene is TRBJ1-1, the V gene TRBV4-1; D possibly corresponds to TRBD1 (6 bases). The V end was cut by 0 bases, the J end by 1 base, with 12 bases between. Germline CDR1 MGHRA, CDR2 YSYEKL. This CDR3 contains 16 residues. The CDR3 region has the DNA TGCGCCAGCAGCCAAGATCGTAACAGGGCGAACACTGAAGCTTTCTTT. Its protein is CASSQDRNRANTEAFF.

The V gene is TRBV12-5, the J gene TRBJ1-1; D is uncertain. Deletions cut 1 base from V and 1 base from J, with 1 base between. The CDR3 spans 12 residues. Germline V gene lookup returns CDR1 LGHNT and CDR2 FRNRAP. CDR3 residues: CASGLGNTEAFF. DNA of the CDR3: TGTGCTAGTGGTTTGGGGAACACTGAAGCTTTCTTT.

The rearrangement joins TRBV27 to TRBJ2-1; D gene uncertain. Germline V gene sequence: CDR1 MNHEY, CDR2 SMNVEV (reference sequence). V was cut by 7 bases and J by 4 bases, with 8 bases left in between. CDR3 size: 12 residues. DNA of the CDR3: TGTGCCAGCAAGGACCGTTACAATGAGCAGTTCTTC. Translation: CASKDRYNEQFF.

This clone was detected only once. The chain uses TRBV6-1 and TRBJ2-7; TRBD1 matches 7 bases. The CDR3 is 16 amino acids. Germline V gene data show CDR1 as MNHNS and CDR2 as SASEGT. Germline trimming cut 2 bases from V and 1 base from J; bases unmatched to any gene: 8. The CDR3 coding sequence is TGTGCCAGCAGTGAAAGGCGGGCAGGGGGATCCTACGAGCAGTACTTC. Protein product: CASSERRAGGSYEQYF.

V is TRBV19 and J is TRBJ2-7; 8 nucleotides agree with TRBD1. Germline values: CDR1 LNHDA, CDR2 SQIVND (reference sequence). V gave up 5 bases and J gave up 4 bases; unmatched junction bases: 7. This CDR3 comprises 14 residues. The CDR3 sequence: CASSPRGQGYEQYF. The CDR3 region has the DNA TGTGCCAGTAGTCCTCGCGGACAGGGTTACGAGCAGTACTTC.

The chain links TRBV28 to TRBJ2-1; 11 bases are a match to TRBD1. CDR1 MDHEN and CDR2 SYDVKM come from the germline V gene. With 2 bases clipped from V and 6 bases from J, the junction kept 0 bases outside the gene matches. The CDR3 is 14 amino acids. The chain's CDR3 is CASSLGTGGNEQFF. CDR3 DNA sequence: TGTGCCAGCAGTTTAGGGACAGGGGGCAATGAGCAGTTCTTC.

This chain links TRBV7-9 with TRBJ1-1, with TRBD1 as a possible D gene (6 bases). CDR1 is SEHNR, CDR2 FQNEAQ, per germline (reference sequence). The CDR3 loop spans 15 amino acids. V lost 0 bases to trimming and J lost 8 bases, with 16 bases between them. CDR3 sequence (DNA): TGTGCCAGCAGCTTAGCTATGGGGGCCCGAGGGGAAGCTTTCTTT. Its protein product is CASSLAMGARGEAFF.

The rearrangement uses TRBV4-3 and TRBJ2-1, with 13 bases fitting TRBD2. This CDR3 region has 16 residues. CDR1 is LGHNA and CDR2 is YSLEER in the germline V gene. The J segment lost 10 bases and the V segment lost 5 bases, leaving 11 bases of the junction unmatched. CDR3: CASSDTGTSGKWEQFF. CDR3 DNA: TGCGCCAGCAGCGATACCGGGACTAGCGGGAAGTGGGAGCAGTTCTTC.

J is TRBJ1-2 and V is TRBV4-3; D is unclear. This CDR3 contains 12 residues. V was pared by 0 bases and J by 2 bases, with 1 base between. The germline CDR1 and CDR2 sequences are LGHNA and YSLEER. DNA of the CDR3: TGCGCCAGCAGCCAAGACAACTATGGCTACACCTTC. It translates to CASSQDNYGYTF.

The chain links TRBV4-3 to TRBJ2-7; no clear D gene. The CDR3 is 14 amino acids. V lost 0 bases to trimming and J lost 3 bases, with 9 bases between them. The germline gives CDR1 LGHNA, CDR2 YSLEER. This chain's CDR3 is CASSQDGTGYEQYF. In nucleotides, the CDR3 is TGCGCCAGCAGCCAAGATGGAACCGGCTACGAGCAGTACTTC.

The V gene is TRBV5-6, the J gene TRBJ1-2, with D possibly matching TRBD1 (6 bases). The germline V gene has CDR1 SGHDT and CDR2 YYEEEE. This CDR3 contains 13 residues. V lost 1 base, J lost 3 bases, and 7 bases lay in between. The CDR3 loop is CASSLRGHYGYTF. The CDR3 DNA sequence: TGTGCCAGCAGCTTGCGGGGGCACTATGGCTACACCTTC.

The V and J genes are TRBV9 and TRBJ1-2; maybe TRBD1 (5 bases). The CDR3 runs to 14 residues. Germline CDR1 SGDLS, CDR2 YYNGEE. V was cut by 3 bases and J by 8 bases, with 17 bases left in between. The CDR3 nucleotides read TGTGCCAGCAGCGCCCGACAGTCGCCTATGGGCTACACCTTC. It yields the protein CASSARQSPMGYTF.

The V call is TRBV28, the J call TRBJ2-6, with D perhaps TRBD1 or TRBD2 (5 bases each). V was cut by 0 bases and J by 2 bases, with 5 bases left in between. This CDR3 is built from 15 residues. Germline loops: CDR1 MDHEN, CDR2 SYDVKM. The CDR3 DNA reads as TGTGCCAGCAGTTTATGGGGGGCTGGGGCCAACGTCCTGACTTTC. Encoded protein: CASSLWGAGANVLTF.